The T cell receptor beta chain described here comes from a study of shared clonotypes between healthy human individuals. Study as a whole: Donors had three CD4 naive, three CD4 memory, two CD8 naive and one CD8 memory plate apiece. Study results and limitations: For naive CD4 cells, approximately 4.8% of clonotypes were shared across a handful of donors. Incomplete sequencing of sorted subsets was indicated by rarefaction despite large depth. Clonotypes shared by all four donors outscored non-shared clonotypes in generation probability.

This clone appeared a single time. Its matching antigen is unknown. Assay used: immunoSEQ multiplex PCR; TCRdb lists only in-frame clones, some missing. The sample contains around 620,000 clones, 90% to 95% of which appear only once. CD45RO-negative cells were positively selected for CCR7, leaving out terminally differentiated effector memory CD45RA+ cells. The V and J ends lost 1 base and 3 bases, in that order; junction bases with no gene match: 3. CDR3 length: 14 amino acids. Per the germline V gene, CDR1 is LNHDA and CDR2 is SQIVND (reference sequence). The chain employs TRBV19 and TRBJ2-7; the match to TRBD1 covers 7 bases. Sequenced sample: naive CD8+ T cells sorted from blood. The clonotype was recovered from a woman aged 25 to 39 in good health. The chain's CDR3 is CASSIGGGGYEQYF. DNA for the CDR3: TGTGCCAGTAGTATAGGAGGGGGCGGCTACGAGCAGTACTTC.